The clone carrying this TCR beta chain was seen only once. The V gene's germline CDR1 is MGHRA and CDR2 YSYEKL. The CDR3 loop spans 16 amino acids. V shed 1 base and J shed 4 bases, with 14 bases lying between them. Profiled with immunoSEQ multiplex PCR; TCRdb holds only in-frame clones, not every one. The sample carries approximately 250,000 clones, around four fifths recorded once. These data are taken from a study of blood T cell repertoires in COVID-19. This receptor was taken from a woman aged 55-70 years with active or convalescent COVID-19. The V and J genes are TRBV4-1 and TRBJ1-5; possible D gene TRBD1, 6 bases. Sequencing was done on a sample of peripheral blood. DNA of the CDR3: TGCGCCAGCAGCCAAGTTAGCGGGGGCCAGAATCAGCCCCAGCATTTT. Translated, it gives CASSQVSGGQNQPQHF.